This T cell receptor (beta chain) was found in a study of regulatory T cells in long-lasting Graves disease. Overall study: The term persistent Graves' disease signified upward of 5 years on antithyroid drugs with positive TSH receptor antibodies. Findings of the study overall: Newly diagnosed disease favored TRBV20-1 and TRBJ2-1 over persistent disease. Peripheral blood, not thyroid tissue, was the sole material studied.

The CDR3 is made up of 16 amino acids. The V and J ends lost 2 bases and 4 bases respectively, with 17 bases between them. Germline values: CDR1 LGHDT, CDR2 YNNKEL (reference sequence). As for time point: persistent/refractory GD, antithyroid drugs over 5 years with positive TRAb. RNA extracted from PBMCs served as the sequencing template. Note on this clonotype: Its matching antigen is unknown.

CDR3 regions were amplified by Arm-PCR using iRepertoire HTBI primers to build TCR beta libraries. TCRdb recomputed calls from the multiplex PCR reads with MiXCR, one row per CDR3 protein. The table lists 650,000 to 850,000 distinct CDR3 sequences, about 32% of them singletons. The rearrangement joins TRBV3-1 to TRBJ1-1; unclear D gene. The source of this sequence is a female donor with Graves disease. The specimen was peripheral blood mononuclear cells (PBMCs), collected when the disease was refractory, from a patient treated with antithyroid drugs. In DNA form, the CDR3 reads TGTGCCAGCAGCCAACCCGTCTGGACGGGCGGCACTGAAGCTTTCTTT. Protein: CASSQPVWTGGTEAFF.